This TCR beta chain was obtained from a study of shared clonotypes between healthy human individuals. Measured with immunoSEQ multiplex PCR; TCRdb has only the in-frame clones, and not every one. The sample consists of 2,500,000 or so clones, 92% of them appearing once. Points on this clone: This sample also contains other DNA sequences that code for the same CDR3.

The ends were cut back, 1 base at V and 1 base at J, with 5 bases in the middle. The CDR3 covers 13 residues. CDR1 is SGHNT, CDR2 YENEEA, per germline. The sequencing sample was made of naive CD4+ T cells from PBMCs. Subset reported: CD45RA+ positively selected. This sequence originates from a young man in good health. Some clones in this sample may be carry-over from other donors' samples. This chain links TRBV11-3 with TRBJ2-7; D is ambiguous. This CDR3 is CASSLGVSYEQYF. The CDR3 nucleotides read TGTGCCAGCAGCTTAGGGGTTTCCTACGAGCAGTACTTC.